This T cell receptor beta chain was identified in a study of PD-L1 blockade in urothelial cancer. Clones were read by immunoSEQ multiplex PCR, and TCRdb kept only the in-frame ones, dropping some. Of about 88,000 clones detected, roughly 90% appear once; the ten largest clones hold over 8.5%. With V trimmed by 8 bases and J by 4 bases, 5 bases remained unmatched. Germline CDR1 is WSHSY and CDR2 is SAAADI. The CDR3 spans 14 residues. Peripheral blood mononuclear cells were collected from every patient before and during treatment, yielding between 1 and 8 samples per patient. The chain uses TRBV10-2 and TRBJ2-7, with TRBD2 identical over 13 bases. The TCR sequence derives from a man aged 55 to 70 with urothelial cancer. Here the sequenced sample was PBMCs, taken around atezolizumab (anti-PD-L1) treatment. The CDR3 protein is CASGRTSGGYEQYF. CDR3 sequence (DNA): TGCGCCAGCGGCCGGACTAGCGGGGGTTACGAGCAGTACTTC.